Below are 11 T cell receptor beta chains sequenced from a single sample in a study of cytomegalovirus exposure and HLA in healthy donors. PCR primers comprised 60 Vbeta and 13 Jbeta primers. Clones were sequenced by immunoSEQ multiplex PCR, and TCRdb holds only the in-frame ones, with some missing. The sample carries about 130,000 clones, about four fifths recorded once. Sequences were obtained from PBMCs. The receptors were sampled from a man between 25 and 39 years old in good health and CMV-seronegative.

V and J are TRBV7-2 and TRBJ1-5; 7 nucleotides line up with TRBD1. Germline CDR1 and CDR2: SGHTA and FQGNSA. V shed 4 bases, J shed 2 bases, and the junction held 2 bases outside the gene matches. The CDR3 contains 14 residues. The DNA for the CDR3 is TGTGCCAGCAGCTCCACAGGGGGCAATCAGCCCCAGCATTTT. Its translation is CASSSTGGNQPQHF.

J is TRBJ2-7 and V is TRBV18; tentatively, D is TRBD2 (6 bases). From germline, CDR1 is KGHSH and CDR2 LQKENI. The CDR3 is made up of 15 amino acids. V lost 3 bases, J lost 0 bases, and 12 bases lay in between. The DNA for the CDR3 is TGTGCCAGCTCACCCGGGGGTTATTCCTCCTACGAGCAGTACTTC. Protein product: CASSPGGYSSYEQYF.

The J gene is TRBJ2-3, the V gene TRBV28; 7 bases line up with TRBD2. This CDR3 contains 14 residues. The V gene's germline CDR1 is MDHEN and CDR2 SYDVKM. The V gene end was trimmed by 6 bases and the J gene end by 2 bases; junction bases not matched to a gene: 5. Here the CDR3 DNA reads TGTGCCAGCAGACTAGCGCCTCCCACAGATACGCAGTATTTT. It yields the protein CASRLAPPTDTQYF.

This clone was seen more than once but under ten times. The rearrangement joins TRBV18 to TRBJ2-7, with 9 bases aligning to TRBD1. J gave up 4 bases and V 3 bases, and 7 bases lay outside the gene matches. The CDR3 has 15 amino acids. Germline V gene data show CDR1 as KGHSH and CDR2 as LQKENI. CDR3 region: CASSPRQGGEYEQYF. DNA of the CDR3: TGTGCCAGCTCACCTAGACAGGGGGGCGAGTACGAGCAGTACTTC.

This clone was seen once. V usage is TRBV18 and J usage is TRBJ2-3; 14 nucleotides line up with TRBD2. Trimming cost V 6 bases and J 1 base; bases outside gene matches: 6. There are 17 residues in the CDR3. Germline CDR1 is KGHSH and CDR2 is LQKENI. CDR3 residues: CASSPPGLAGGTDTQYF. CDR3 nucleotides: TGTGCCAGCTCGCCCCCGGGACTAGCGGGGGGCACAGATACGCAGTATTTT. The entire variable domain, with the rest obtained from reference TRBV18 and TRBJ2-3, is as follows: NAGVMQNPRHLVRRRGQEARLRCSPMKGHSHVYWYRQLPEEGLKFMVYLQKENIIDESGMPKERFSAEFPKEGPSILRIQQVVRGDSAAYFCASSPPGLAGGTDTQYFGPGTRLTVL.

The V call is TRBV4-1, the J call TRBJ1-5; possible D gene TRBD1, 6 bases. There are 15 residues in the CDR3. Germline V CDR1 and CDR2: MGHRA, YSYEKL. V lost 4 bases and J lost 6, with 16 bases in between. The CDR3 sequence is CASSLLQGASQPQHF. The CDR3 bases are TGCGCCAGCAGCCTACTACAGGGAGCTAGTCAGCCCCAGCATTTT.

This clone was recorded once. The CDR3 DNA sequence: TGTGCCAGCAGTGAAGATGGGAGCGGGAGGTCCTACGAGCAGTACTTC. Its translation: CASSEDGSGRSYEQYF. The chain has TRBV2 and TRBJ2-7; 9 nucleotides agree with TRBD2. This CDR3 is built from 16 residues. Germline-derived CDR1 and CDR2 are SNHLY and FYNNEI. The junction had 5 bases not matched to a gene; V was cut back by 1 base and J by 1 base.

The chain combines TRBV13 with TRBJ2-1, with D possibly matching TRBD1 (6 bases). V lost 5 bases and J 6 bases, leaving 17 bases between the germline ends. Germline V lookup: CDR1 PRHDT, CDR2 FYEKMQ (reference sequence). The CDR3 length is 15 residues. CDR3 sequence (DNA): TGTGCCAGCAGCCGTCGGGACACCTCTTCCAATGAGCAGTTCTTC. As protein: CASSRRDTSSNEQFF.

This chain uses TRBV28 with TRBJ2-5; TRBD1 might be the D (6 bases). V was cut by 10 bases and J by 4 bases, with 13 bases left in between. The CDR3 has 12 amino acids. The germline V gene has CDR1 MDHEN and CDR2 SYDVKM. CDR3 residues: CATQGSGETQYF. DNA for the CDR3: TGTGCCACCCAGGGGTCCGGAGAGACCCAGTACTTC.

V and J are TRBV10-3 and TRBJ1-5; maybe TRBD1 (5 bases). CDR3 length: 18 amino acids. Trimming took 0 bases from V and 4 from J, leaving 19 bases between them. Germline V gene lookup returns CDR1 ENHRY and CDR2 SYGVKD. CDR3 bases: TGTGCCATCAGTGAGTCGATGAGACAGAGCCTAGGAAATCAGCCCCAGCATTTT. It codes for CAISESMRQSLGNQPQHF.

In its sample, this clone was seen a few times. The chain is built from TRBV5-1 and TRBJ2-5; 8 bases map to TRBD2. V shed 0 bases and J 10 bases; nucleotides not matched to a gene: 8. Germline V lookup: CDR1 SGHRS, CDR2 YFSETQ. This CDR3 has 14 residues. The CDR3 loop is CASSLEGTSGGQYF. As DNA, the CDR3 is TGCGCCAGCAGCTTGGAAGGGACTAGTGGGGGCCAGTACTTC.